This T cell receptor (beta chain) was retrieved from a study of blood T cell repertoires in COVID-19. Study-level background: Sites across the United States, Italy and Spain contributed samples from acute and convalescent COVID-19.

Study members were between about 18 and 100 years old and lived in fewer than 30 US regions. Profiled with immunoSEQ multiplex PCR; TCRdb holds only in-frame clones, not every one. The repertoire holds 300,000 to 500,000 clones, with around 90% as singletons. The TCR originated in a woman between 40 and 50 years old with acute COVID-19. Sequenced input: PBMCs or T cells enriched from blood (not recorded which).

CDR3 DNA: TGTGCCTGGAGCAAGGACAGATTACTCGAGCAGTACTTC. Its translation: CAWSKDRLLEQYF. The J gene is TRBJ2-7, the V gene TRBV30; a weak D match, TRBD1 (6 bases). Germline-derived CDR1 and CDR2 are GTSNPN and SVGIG (reference sequence). V shed 3 bases and J shed 6 bases, with 15 bases lying between them. The CDR3 runs to 13 residues. The full variable domain, in which reference TRBV30 and TRBJ2-7 provide the parts outside the CDR3, is SQTIHQWPATLVQPVGSPLSLECTVEGTSNPNLYWYRQAAGRGLQLLFYSVGIGQISSEVPQNLSASRPQDRQFILSSKKLLLSDSGFYLCAWSKDRLLEQYFGPGTRLTVT.